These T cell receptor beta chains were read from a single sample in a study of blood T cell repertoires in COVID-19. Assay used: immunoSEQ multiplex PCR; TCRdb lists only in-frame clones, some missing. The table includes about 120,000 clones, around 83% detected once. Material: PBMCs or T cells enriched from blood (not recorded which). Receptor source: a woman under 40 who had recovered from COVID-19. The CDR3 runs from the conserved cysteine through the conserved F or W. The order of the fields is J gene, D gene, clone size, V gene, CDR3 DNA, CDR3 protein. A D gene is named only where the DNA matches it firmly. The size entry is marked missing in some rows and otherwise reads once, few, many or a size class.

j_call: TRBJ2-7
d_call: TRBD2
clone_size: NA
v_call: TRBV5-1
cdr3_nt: TGCGCCAGCAGCTCGATGCGACTAGCGGAGCCCCGAGAGCAGTACTTC
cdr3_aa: CASSSMRLAEPREQYF

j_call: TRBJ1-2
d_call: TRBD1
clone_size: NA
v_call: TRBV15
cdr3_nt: TGTGCCACCAGCACCCTAGGGACAGTTCTCTATGGCTACACCTTC
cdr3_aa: CATSTLGTVLYGYTF

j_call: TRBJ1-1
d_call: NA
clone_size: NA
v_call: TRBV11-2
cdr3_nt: TGTGCCAGCAGCCCGTCCGGGTTCGGGAGGGACTTT
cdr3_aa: CASSPSGFGRDF

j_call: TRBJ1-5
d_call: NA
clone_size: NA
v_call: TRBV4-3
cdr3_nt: TGCGCCAGCAGCCAAGATTGGCAACAGCCCCAGCATTTT
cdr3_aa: CASSQDWQQPQHF

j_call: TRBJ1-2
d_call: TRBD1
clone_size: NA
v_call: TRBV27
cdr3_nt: TGTGCCAGCAGTTTGTCTAGACAGGGGGCTGTGGGAGGCTACACCTTC
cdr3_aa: CASSLSRQGAVGGYTF

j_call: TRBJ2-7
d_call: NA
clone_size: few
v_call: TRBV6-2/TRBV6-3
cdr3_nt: TGTGCCAGCAGTTACTGGGCTAGCGACGCCTACGAGCAGTACTTC
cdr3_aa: CASSYWASDAYEQYF

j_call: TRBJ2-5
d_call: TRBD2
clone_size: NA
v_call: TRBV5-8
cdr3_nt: TGTGCCAGCAGCTTAGGACTAGCGGGTGGAGAGACCCAGTACTTC
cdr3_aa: CASSLGLAGGETQYF

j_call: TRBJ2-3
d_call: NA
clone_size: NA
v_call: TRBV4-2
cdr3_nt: TGTGCCAGCAGCCAAGTCGGGATGTCAGATACGCAGTATTTT
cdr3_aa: CASSQVGMSDTQYF

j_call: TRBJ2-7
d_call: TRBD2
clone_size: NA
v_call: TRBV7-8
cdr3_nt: TGTGCCAGCAGCCAACGGGGACTAGCGGGGCCGACCACTTCCTACGAGCAGTACTTC
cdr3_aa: CASSQRGLAGPTTSYEQYF

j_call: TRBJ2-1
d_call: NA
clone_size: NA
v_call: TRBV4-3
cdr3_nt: TGCGCCAGCAGCCAAGATGTGGGAGGCACCTACAATGAGCAGTTCTTC
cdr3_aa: CASSQDVGGTYNEQFF

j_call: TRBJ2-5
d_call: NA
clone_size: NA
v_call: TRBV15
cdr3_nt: TGTGCCACCAGCACATACCAAGAGACCCAGTACTTC
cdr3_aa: CATSTYQETQYF